This T cell receptor beta chain was captured by sequencing in a study of response to subunit inactivated influenza vaccine. Points from the study as a whole: Authors suggested each seasonal flu vaccination may recruit only limited numbers of new T cells.

This clonotype was seen only a few times. As yet, its antigen is unknown. TCRdb re-called the RT-PCR reads with MiXCR, one entry per CDR3 protein. The table lists about 540,000 distinct CDR3 sequences, around 21% of them singletons. The V end was cut by 0 bases, the J end by 6 bases, with 10 bases between. The CDR3 totals 13 residues. Germline lookup yields CDR1 SGHRS and CDR2 YFSETQ. This same sample was also taken into another study, of T cells expressing NK-cell markers. That report adds: As the method of synthesis, 5'RACE template switching with UMIs yielded TCR beta cDNA. Restriction of the sorted population to alpha-beta TCR T cells was achieved in several experiments with an anti-gamma-delta TCR antibody. In about six donors, dominant CD3+CD56+NKG2C+ clones formed roughly 1.0-7.5% of CD8+ cells.

Sequencing was performed on CD4+ T cells sorted from PBMCs, taken 11 to 12 days after vaccination. The TCR sequence derives from a man aged 50 to 59 who received an inactivated influenza vaccine. The chain recombines TRBV5-1 with TRBJ2-7; D may match TRBD1 or TRBD2 (5 bases each). Written as DNA, the CDR3 is TGCGCCAGCAGCTTGGATGGGGGTGGCGAGCAGTACTTC. Encoded protein: CASSLDGGGEQYF.